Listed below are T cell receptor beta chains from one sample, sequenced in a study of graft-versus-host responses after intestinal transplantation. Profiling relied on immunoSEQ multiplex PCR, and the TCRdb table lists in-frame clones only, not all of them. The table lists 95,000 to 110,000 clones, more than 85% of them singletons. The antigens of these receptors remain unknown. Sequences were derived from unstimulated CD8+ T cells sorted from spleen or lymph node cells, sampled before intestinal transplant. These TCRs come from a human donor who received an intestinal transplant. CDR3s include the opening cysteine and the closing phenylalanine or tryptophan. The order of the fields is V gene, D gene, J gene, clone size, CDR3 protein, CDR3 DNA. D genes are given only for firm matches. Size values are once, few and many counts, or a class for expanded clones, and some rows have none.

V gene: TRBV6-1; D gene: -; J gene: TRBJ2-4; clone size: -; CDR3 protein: CASSEEVLGDIQYF; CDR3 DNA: TGTGCCAGCAGTGAAGAGGTCCTGGGGGACATTCAGTACTTC
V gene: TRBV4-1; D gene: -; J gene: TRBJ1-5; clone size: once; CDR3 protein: CASSQDSADSNQPQHF; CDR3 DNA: TGTGCCAGCAGCCAAGATTCGGCAGATAGCAATCAGCCCCAGCATTTT
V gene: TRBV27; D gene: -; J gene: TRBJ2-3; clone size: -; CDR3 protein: CASSLGLRQYF; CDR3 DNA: TGTGCCAGCAGTTTGGGGCTGAGGCAGTATTTT
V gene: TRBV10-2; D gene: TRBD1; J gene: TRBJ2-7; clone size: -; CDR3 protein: CASSETLSGTGSTYEQYF; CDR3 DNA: TGCGCCAGCAGTGAGACTCTTTCCGGGACAGGGTCTACCTACGAGCAGTACTTC
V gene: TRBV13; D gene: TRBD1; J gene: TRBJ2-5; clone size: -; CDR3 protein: CAGSPGGETQYF; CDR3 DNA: TGTGCCGGCAGTCCAGGGGGAGAGACCCAGTACTTC
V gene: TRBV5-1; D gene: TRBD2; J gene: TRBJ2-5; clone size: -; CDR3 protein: CASSLAGGQETQYF; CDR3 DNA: TGCGCCAGCAGCCTAGCGGGGGGGCAAGAGACCCAGTACTTC
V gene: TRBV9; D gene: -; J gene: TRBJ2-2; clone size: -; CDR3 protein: CASSGATGELFF; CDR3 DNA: TGTGCCAGCAGCGGGGCCACCGGGGAGCTGTTTTTT
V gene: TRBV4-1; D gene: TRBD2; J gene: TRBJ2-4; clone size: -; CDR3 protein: CASSPRAGGDIQYF; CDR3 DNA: TGCGCCAGCAGTCCCCGAGCGGGGGGGGACATTCAGTACTTC
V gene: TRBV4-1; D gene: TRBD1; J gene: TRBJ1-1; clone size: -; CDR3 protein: CASSHRDRATEAFF; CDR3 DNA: TGCGCCAGCAGCCACCGTGACAGGGCCACTGAAGCTTTCTTT
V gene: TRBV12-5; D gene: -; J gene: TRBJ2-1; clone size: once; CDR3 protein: CASGLVEGGYNEQFF; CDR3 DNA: TGTGCTAGTGGTTTGGTTGAGGGGGGATACAATGAGCAGTTCTTC
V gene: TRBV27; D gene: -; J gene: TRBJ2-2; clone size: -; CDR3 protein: CASSLLGTGELFF; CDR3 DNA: TGTGCCAGCAGTTTACTAGGGACCGGGGAGCTGTTTTTT
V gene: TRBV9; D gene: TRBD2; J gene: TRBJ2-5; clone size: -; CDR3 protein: CASSVTSGGDKETQYF; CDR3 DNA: TGTGCCAGCAGCGTGACTAGCGGGGGAGATAAAGAGACCCAGTACTTC
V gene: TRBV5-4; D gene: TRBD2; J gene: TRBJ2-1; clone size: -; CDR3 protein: CASSPFTGLGNNEQFF; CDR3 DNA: TGTGCCAGCAGCCCCTTTACGGGACTAGGTAACAATGAGCAGTTCTTC
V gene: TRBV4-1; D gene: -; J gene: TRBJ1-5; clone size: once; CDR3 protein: CASSQSQGGNQPQHF; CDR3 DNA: TGCGCCAGCAGCCAATCTCAGGGTGGCAATCAGCCCCAGCATTTT
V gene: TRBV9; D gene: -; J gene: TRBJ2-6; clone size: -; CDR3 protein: CASSVGQSGANVLTF; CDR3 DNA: TGTGCCAGCAGCGTCGGACAATCTGGGGCCAACGTCCTGACTTTC
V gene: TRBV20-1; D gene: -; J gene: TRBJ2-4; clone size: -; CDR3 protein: CSAHRGAQYF; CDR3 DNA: TGCAGTGCCCATCGCGGCGCCCAGTACTTC
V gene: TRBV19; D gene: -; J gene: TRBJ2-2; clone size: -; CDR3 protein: CAIGGRRDAGELFF; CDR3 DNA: TGTGCCATCGGCGGCAGGCGGGATGCCGGGGAGCTGTTTTTT
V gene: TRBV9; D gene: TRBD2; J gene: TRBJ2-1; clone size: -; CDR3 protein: CASSDSASGGLHEQFF; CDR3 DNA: TGTGCCAGCAGCGACTCAGCTAGCGGGGGTCTTCATGAGCAGTTCTTC
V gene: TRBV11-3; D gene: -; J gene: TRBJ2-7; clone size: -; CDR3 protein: CASSLAGNSYEQYF; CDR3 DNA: TGTGCCAGCAGCTTAGCTGGGAACTCCTACGAGCAGTACTTC
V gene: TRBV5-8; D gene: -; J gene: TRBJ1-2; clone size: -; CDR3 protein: CASSLVGGYNYGYTF; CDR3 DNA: TGTGCCAGCAGCTTGGTTGGCGGGTATAACTATGGCTACACCTTC
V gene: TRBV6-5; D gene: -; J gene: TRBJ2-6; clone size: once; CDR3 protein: CASSYGGSGADVLTF; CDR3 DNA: TGTGCCAGCAGTTACGGCGGCTCTGGGGCCGACGTCCTGACTTTC
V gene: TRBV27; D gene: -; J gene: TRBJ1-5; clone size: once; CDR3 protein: CASSDADGGNQPQHF; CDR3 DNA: TGTGCCAGCAGCGATGCCGATGGAGGCAATCAGCCCCAGCATTTT
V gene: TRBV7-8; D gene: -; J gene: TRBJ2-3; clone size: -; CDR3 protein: CASSSSPKSDGSSTDTQYF; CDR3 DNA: TGTGCCAGCAGCTCGAGCCCCAAATCGGACGGTTCTAGCACAGATACGCAGTATTTT
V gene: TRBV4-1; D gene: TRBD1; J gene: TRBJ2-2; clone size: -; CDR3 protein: CASSQTGGEGGELFF; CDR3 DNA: TGCGCCAGCAGCCAAACAGGGGGCGAGGGCGGGGAGCTGTTTTTT
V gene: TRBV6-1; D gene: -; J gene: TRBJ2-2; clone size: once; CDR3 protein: CASSERRGYTGELFF; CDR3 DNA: TGTGCCAGCAGTGAAAGACGGGGGTACACCGGGGAGCTGTTTTTT
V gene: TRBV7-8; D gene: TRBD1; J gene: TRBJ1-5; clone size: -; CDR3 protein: CASSLVGGQGLNQPQHF; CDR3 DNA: TGTGCCAGCAGCTTAGTAGGGGGACAGGGATTAAATCAGCCCCAGCATTTT
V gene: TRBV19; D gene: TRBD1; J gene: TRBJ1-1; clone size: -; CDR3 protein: CASSIVVTGGGTEAFF; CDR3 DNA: TGTGCCAGTAGTATAGTGGTTACAGGGGGAGGCACTGAAGCTTTCTTT
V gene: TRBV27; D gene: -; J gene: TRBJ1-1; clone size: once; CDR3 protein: CASSFQGTSYTEAFF; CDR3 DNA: TGTGCCAGCAGTTTTCAGGGCACCAGTTACACTGAAGCTTTCTTT
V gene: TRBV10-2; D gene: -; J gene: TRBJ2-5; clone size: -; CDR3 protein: CASTDSWQGTQYF; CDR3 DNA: TGCGCCAGCACCGACTCATGGCAGGGGACCCAGTACTTC
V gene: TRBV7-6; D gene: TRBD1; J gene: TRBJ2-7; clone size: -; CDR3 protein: CASSLGDGTGIYEQYF; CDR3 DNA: TGTGCCAGCAGCTTAGGGGATGGGACAGGGATCTACGAGCAGTACTTC
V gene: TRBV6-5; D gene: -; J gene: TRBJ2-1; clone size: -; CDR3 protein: CASSFSTKAEQFF; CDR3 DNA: TGTGCCAGCAGTTTCTCCACAAAGGCTGAGCAGTTCTTC
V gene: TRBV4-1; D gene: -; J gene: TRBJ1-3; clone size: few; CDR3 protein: CASSQAWGSGNTIYF; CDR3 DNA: TGCGCCAGCAGCCAGGCCTGGGGCTCTGGAAACACCATATATTTT
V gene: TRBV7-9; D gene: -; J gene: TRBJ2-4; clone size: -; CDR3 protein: CASSPFKNIQYF; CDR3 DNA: TGTGCCAGCAGCCCTTTTAAAAACATTCAGTACTTC
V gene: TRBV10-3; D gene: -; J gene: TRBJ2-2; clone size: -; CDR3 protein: CAISEPGLNTGELFF; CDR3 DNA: TGTGCCATCAGTGAGCCGGGACTGAACACCGGGGAGCTGTTTTTT
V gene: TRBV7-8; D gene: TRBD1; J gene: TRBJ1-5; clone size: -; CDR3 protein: CASSPIKRQGAQPQHF; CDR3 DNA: TGTGCCAGCAGCCCCATAAAAAGACAGGGGGCTCAGCCCCAGCATTTT
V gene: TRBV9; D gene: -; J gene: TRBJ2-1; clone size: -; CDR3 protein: CASSVVTGGSLSYNEQFF; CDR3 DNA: TGTGCCAGCAGCGTAGTGACAGGCGGGTCCCTTTCATACAATGAGCAGTTCTTC
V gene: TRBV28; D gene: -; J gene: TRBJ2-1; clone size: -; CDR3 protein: CASTRGPEQFF; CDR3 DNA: TGTGCCAGCACCCGGGGGCCCGAGCAGTTCTTC
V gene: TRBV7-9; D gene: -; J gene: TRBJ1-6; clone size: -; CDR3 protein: CASSPGQPNSPLHF; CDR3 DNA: TGTGCCAGCAGCCCCGGACAGCCAAATTCACCCCTCCACTTT
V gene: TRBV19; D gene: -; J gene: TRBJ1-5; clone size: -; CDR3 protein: CASSISLDQPQHF; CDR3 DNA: TGTGCCAGTAGTATTAGCCTAGATCAGCCCCAGCATTTT
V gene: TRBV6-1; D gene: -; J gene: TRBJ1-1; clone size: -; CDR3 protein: CASSDTEAFF; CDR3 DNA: TGTGCCAGCAGTGACACTGAAGCTTTCTTT
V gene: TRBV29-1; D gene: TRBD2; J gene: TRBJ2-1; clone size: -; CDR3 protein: CSVEPSGAYNEQFF; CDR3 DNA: TGCAGCGTTGAGCCGAGCGGGGCCTACAATGAGCAGTTCTTC
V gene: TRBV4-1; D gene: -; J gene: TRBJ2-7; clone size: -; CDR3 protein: CASSQDRGPYEQYF; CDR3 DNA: TGCGCCAGCAGCCAAGATCGGGGACCCTACGAGCAGTACTTC
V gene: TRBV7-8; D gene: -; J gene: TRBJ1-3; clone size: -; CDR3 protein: CASSQDLWPGNTIYF; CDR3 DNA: TGTGCCAGCAGCCAGGACCTTTGGCCTGGAAACACCATATATTTT
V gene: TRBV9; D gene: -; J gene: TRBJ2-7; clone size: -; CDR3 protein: CASSPRTGPIHEQYF; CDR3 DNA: TGTGCCAGCAGCCCGCGGACGGGACCGATCCACGAGCAGTACTTC
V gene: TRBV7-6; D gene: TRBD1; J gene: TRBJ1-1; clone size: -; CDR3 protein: CASTPTGANTEAFF; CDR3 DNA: TGTGCCAGCACCCCAACAGGGGCCAACACTGAAGCTTTCTTT
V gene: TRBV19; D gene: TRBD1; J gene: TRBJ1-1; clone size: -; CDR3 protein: CASHPPGDRGTEAFF; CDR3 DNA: TGTGCCAGTCACCCGCCAGGGGACAGAGGTACTGAAGCTTTCTTT
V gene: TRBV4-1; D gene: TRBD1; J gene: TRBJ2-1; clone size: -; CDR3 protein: CASQDRESYNEQFF; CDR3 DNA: TGCGCCAGTCAGGACAGGGAGTCCTACAATGAGCAGTTCTTC
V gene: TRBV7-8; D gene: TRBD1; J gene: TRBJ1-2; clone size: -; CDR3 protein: CASSLAAQPGQGSGYTF; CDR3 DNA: TGTGCCAGCAGCTTAGCTGCGCAGCCGGGACAGGGTTCTGGCTACACCTTC
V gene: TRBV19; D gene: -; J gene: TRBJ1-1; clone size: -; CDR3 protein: CASSISVNTEAFF; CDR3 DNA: TGTGCCAGTAGTATTAGTGTGAACACTGAAGCTTTCTTT
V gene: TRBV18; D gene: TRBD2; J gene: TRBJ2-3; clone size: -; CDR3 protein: CASSPQRGGKITDTQYF; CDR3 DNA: TGTGCCAGCTCACCACAGCGGGGGGGCAAGATCACAGATACGCAGTATTTT
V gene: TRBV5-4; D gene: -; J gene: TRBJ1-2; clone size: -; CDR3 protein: CASSLVGANYGYTF; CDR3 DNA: TGTGCCAGCAGCTTGGTGGGGGCTAACTATGGCTACACCTTC
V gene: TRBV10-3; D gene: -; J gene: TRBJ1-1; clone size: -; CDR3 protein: CAISENRGPGTEAFF; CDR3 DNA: TGTGCCATCAGTGAGAATAGAGGGCCGGGCACTGAAGCTTTCTTT
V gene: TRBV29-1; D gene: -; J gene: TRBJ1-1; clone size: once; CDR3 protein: CSAPGAGTGTEAFF; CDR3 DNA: TGCAGCGCTCCGGGCGCAGGGACGGGCACTGAAGCTTTCTTT
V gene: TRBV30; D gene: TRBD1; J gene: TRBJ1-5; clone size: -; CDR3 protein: CAWSTGGNQPQHF; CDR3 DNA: TGTGCCTGGAGTACAGGGGGCAATCAGCCCCAGCATTTT
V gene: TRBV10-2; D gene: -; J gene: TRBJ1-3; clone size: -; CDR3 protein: CASSESPNFGGPGNTIYF; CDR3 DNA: TGCGCCAGCAGTGAGTCCCCCAATTTTGGAGGGCCTGGAAACACCATATATTTT